A selection of T cell receptor beta chains follows, all from one sample in a study of cytomegalovirus exposure and HLA in healthy donors. Data came from immunoSEQ multiplex PCR; TCRdb stores just in-frame clones and leaves some out. The table records around 100,000 clones, around 70% of them present only once. The specimen was PBMCs. Source of these receptors: a man aged 25 to 40 in good health and CMV-seropositive. CDR3s include the opening cysteine and the closing phenylalanine or tryptophan. D genes are given only for firm matches. Size is stated for part of the rows, as once, few or many counts, or as a class when the clone is expanded.

clone size,D gene,J gene,V gene,CDR3 protein,CDR3 DNA
.,TRBD1,TRBJ1-4,TRBV5-5,CASSLQGAENEKLFF,TGTGCCAGCAGCCTACAGGGGGCCGAGAATGAAAAACTGTTTTTT
once,TRBD1,TRBJ1-2,TRBV27,CASSLEGQGPYGYPF,TGTGCCAGCAGTTTAGAGGGACAGGGCCCCTATGGCTACCCCTTC
once,.,TRBJ1-2,TRBV6-5,CASSYSIGEGYGYTF,TGTGCCAGCAGTTACTCGATCGGTGAGGGCTATGGCTACACCTTC
.,.,TRBJ2-5,TRBV25-1,CASSESPRIGGETQYF,TGTGCCAGCAGTGAATCCCCGAGGATAGGGGGAGAGACCCAGTACTTC
many,.,TRBJ1-1,TRBV25-1,CASSALSRPNTEAFF,TGTGCCAGCAGTGCCCTATCCAGGCCCAACACTGAAGCTTTCTTT
.,.,TRBJ2-5,TRBV6-6,CASSPATYREGETQYF,TGTGCCAGCAGTCCAGCCACCTACCGCGAGGGAGAGACCCAGTACTTC
.,.,TRBJ2-7,TRBV6-1,CASSEINLLVYEQYF,TGTGCCAGCAGTGAGATAAACTTGCTTGTCTACGAGCAGTACTTC
.,.,TRBJ1-5,TRBV4-3,CASSQDRDSNQPQHF,TGCGCCAGCAGCCAAGACAGGGATAGCAATCAGCCCCAGCATTTT
.,TRBD2,TRBJ2-3,TRBV6-1,CASSAGGHTDTQYF,TGTGCCAGCAGTGCGGGGGGGCACACAGATACGCAGTATTTT
few,.,TRBJ1-2,TRBV30,CAWRAIHGYTF,TGTGCCTGGAGGGCCATCCATGGCTACACCTTC
.,.,TRBJ2-5,TRBV6-1,CASSELQGREETQYF,TGTGCCAGCAGTGAACTACAGGGTCGGGAAGAGACCCAGTACTTC
.,.,TRBJ1-5,TRBV11-2,CASSLDGGNQPQHF,TGTGCCAGCAGCTTAGATGGCGGGAATCAGCCCCAGCATTTT
.,.,TRBJ1-2,TRBV28,CASSWRDYGYTF,TGTGCCAGCAGTTGGAGGGACTATGGCTACACCTTC
.,.,TRBJ1-2,TRBV5-4,CASSRAGSRDISYGYTF,TGTGCCAGCAGCCGGGCAGGGTCCCGGGACATCTCCTATGGCTACACCTTC
.,.,TRBJ1-1,TRBV11-2,CASSQGLNTEAFF,TGTGCCAGCAGCCAGGGCCTGAACACTGAAGCTTTCTTT
.,TRBD1,TRBJ2-7,TRBV6-5,CASSYAPDRAEQYF,TGTGCCAGCAGTTACGCACCGGACAGGGCCGAGCAGTACTTC
few,.,TRBJ1-2,TRBV6-5,CASRDGGLGYTF,TGTGCCAGCAGAGACGGGGGGCTTGGCTACACCTTC
once,.,TRBJ2-7,TRBV5-1,CASSLAPPAYEQYF,TGCGCCAGCAGCTTGGCCCCTCCAGCCTACGAGCAGTACTTC
.,TRBD2,TRBJ2-3,TRBV6-4,CASSEMGLGADTQYF,TGTGCCAGCAGTGAGATGGGACTAGGAGCAGATACGCAGTATTTT
.,.,TRBJ2-7,TRBV11-2,CASSSPSSAGEQYF,TGTGCCAGCAGCTCCCCCTCTTCGGCCGGGGAGCAGTACTTC
.,TRBD2,TRBJ2-1,TRBV11-3,CASSLVGGTYNEQFF,TGTGCCAGCAGCTTAGTCGGGGGGACCTACAATGAGCAGTTCTTC
.,TRBD1,TRBJ1-1,TRBV11-3,CASSRTGGVDTEAFF,TGTGCCAGCAGCCGGACAGGGGGAGTCGACACTGAAGCTTTCTTT
.,.,TRBJ2-3,TRBV19,CASSIWQGPDTQYF,TGTGCCAGTAGTATATGGCAGGGCCCAGATACGCAGTATTTT
.,.,TRBJ2-5,TRBV27,CASSLSSGSLQYF,TGTGCCAGCAGTTTATCGTCGGGGTCGCTACAGTACTTC